Sequencing of this T cell receptor beta chain was carried out in a study of beta chain features in type 1 diabetes (dated by TCRdb to about 2018). Study-wide context: Mean age, gender distribution, total cell number and subset yield did not differ between patients and healthy donors. Naive and central memory subsets were obtained from all 30 or so donors, but regulatory and stem cell-like memory subsets were isolated from only 8 patients and about eight healthy donors. A total of just under 110,000,000 sorted cells were examined across all samples, and RNA yield correlated strongly with the number of cells per subset. In the study, recently diagnosed type 1 diabetes patients and matched healthy donors were compared on the TCRB repertoires of their sorted circulating CD4+ T cell subsets. The paper as a whole reports these results and caveats: Because cDNA rather than genomic DNA was sequenced, highly expressing activated cells could have been over-represented, although no difference in activation and CD3 levels was found between groups. At VDJ recombination sites, patients with type 1 diabetes made fewer insertions and deleted more nucleotides, a pattern implying thymic rearrangement abnormalities. Type 1 diabetes patients showed a moderate but significant shortening of TCRB CDR3 length in all four CD4+ subsets. PCR might favor shorter templates, but patient and control samples were amplified and corrected together, so any skew would affect both groups equally. HLA sub-analyses involved small numbers of individuals, so any influence of HLA type on TCRB rearrangement remained unresolved. Naive, central memory and regulatory TCRB repertoires appeared to be more similar among patients than among healthy donors.

Via the germline V gene (reference sequence), CDR1 is MNHEY and CDR2 SMNVEV. At the junction V is shortened by 4 bases and J by 4 bases, with 8 bases in between. Reading from cysteine to phenylalanine, the CDR3 counts 13 amino acids. Only the CDR3 DNA stays, 39 bases, in frame from base 1. The entire amount of isolated RNA was reverse transcribed using the High Capacity cDNA Reverse Transcription Kit, so the sequenced TCRB transcripts were expressed ones. Deep immunoSEQ sequencing was performed on naive, central memory and regulatory T cell samples, with an average of around 3.5 million total reads per sample. Sorted cells were lysed in RLT buffer, and RNA was extracted using DNase-treated RNeasy Micro or Mini kits according to cell number. Each cell subset was processed on its own to prevent cross-contamination, while patient and healthy donor samples were processed together. Using the immunoSEQ multiplex PCR, TCRB sequences were amplified from cDNA into 87-bp fragments spanning the CDR3 region. Sequencing of the amplicons was performed on the Illumina HiSeq platform. The authors' pipeline ran thus. Synthetic template baselines were used to correct PCR bias computationally, reads within Hamming distance 2 were collapsed, and singletons that could not be merged were discarded. Reads were aligned against IMGT so that V, D and J genes, CDR3 length and insertions or deletions at six rearrangement sites could be assigned. Clonotype counts were normalized to sorted cell number within each subset before computing true diversity and Gini coefficients with the tcR R package. Repertoire sharing was quantified using the overlap coefficient calculated on TCRB nucleotide sequences. In TCRdb, the immuneACCESS table is reduced to in-frame sequences with V and J assigned. These tables do not hold every clone; where another copy was compared, an unresolved V gene accounts for under half, and the others remain unexplained. Clonal size and the V and J genes are those of that table, whereas D and trimming came from the DNA. Across this sample there are 140,000 or so clones, with approximately 13% seen only once. The ten top clones hold under 1.5% of the sample.

From each donor, a single peripheral blood sample of 100 to 150 mL on average was drawn into heparinised tubes. A BD FACSAria II and a panel including CD45RO, CCR7, CD25, CD127, CD95 and CD27 were used to sort naive, central memory, regulatory and stem cell-like memory CD4+ T cells. Purity was above 95% for every sorted population. PBMCs were isolated right away by Lymphoprep density gradient centrifugation and were stained directly, without culture. So that batch effects would be minimized, each experiment stained and sorted samples in pairs, pairing one healthy donor with one patient. Concerning this clone: Its specific antigen is unknown. Qualities for individual bases were not recorded, and no much larger clone is one base off.

The specimen sequenced was central memory CD4+ T cells from blood. The V and J segments used are TRBV27 and TRBJ1-5, with an unclear D gene assignment. The receptor comes from a man aged 18-30 years with type 1 diabetes. The CDR3 has the sequence CASSSNQNQPQHF. The DNA sequence reads TGTGCCAGCAGTTCCAACCAAAATCAGCCCCAGCATTTT.